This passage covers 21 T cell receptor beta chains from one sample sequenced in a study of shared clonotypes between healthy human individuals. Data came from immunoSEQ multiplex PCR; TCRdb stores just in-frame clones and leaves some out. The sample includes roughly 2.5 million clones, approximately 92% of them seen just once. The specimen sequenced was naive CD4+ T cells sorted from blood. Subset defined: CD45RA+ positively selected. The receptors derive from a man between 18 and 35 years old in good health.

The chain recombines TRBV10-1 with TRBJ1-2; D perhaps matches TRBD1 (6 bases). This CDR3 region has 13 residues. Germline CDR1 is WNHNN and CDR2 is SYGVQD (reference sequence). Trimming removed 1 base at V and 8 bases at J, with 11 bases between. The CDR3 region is CASSEWRGYGYTF. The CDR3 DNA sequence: TGCGCCAGCAGTGAGTGGAGGGGGTACGGCTACACCTTC.

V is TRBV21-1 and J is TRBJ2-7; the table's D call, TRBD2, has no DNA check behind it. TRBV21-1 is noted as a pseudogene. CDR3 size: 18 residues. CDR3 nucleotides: TGTGCCAGCAGCAAGGTCGGACTAGCGGGGATCTTCTCCTACGAGCAGTACTTC. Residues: CASSKVGLAGIFSYEQYF.

The CDR3 region is CASTFRGTYEQYF. The CDR3 DNA follows: TGCGCCAGCACCTTCCGGGGTACCTACGAGCAGTACTTC. The chain employs TRBV5-1 and TRBJ2-7; a weak D match, TRBD2 (5 bases). V was trimmed by 6 bases and J by 2 bases, leaving 12 bases between them. CDR1 is SGHRS and CDR2 is YFSETQ in the germline V gene. The CDR3 contains 13 residues.

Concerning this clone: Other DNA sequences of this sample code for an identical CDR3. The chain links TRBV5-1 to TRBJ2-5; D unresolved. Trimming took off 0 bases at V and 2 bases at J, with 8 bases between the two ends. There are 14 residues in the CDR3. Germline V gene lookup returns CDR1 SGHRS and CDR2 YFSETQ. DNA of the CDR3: TGCGCCAGCAGCTTGGGGGCTGCACAAGAGACCCAGTACTTC. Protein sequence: CASSLGAAQETQYF.

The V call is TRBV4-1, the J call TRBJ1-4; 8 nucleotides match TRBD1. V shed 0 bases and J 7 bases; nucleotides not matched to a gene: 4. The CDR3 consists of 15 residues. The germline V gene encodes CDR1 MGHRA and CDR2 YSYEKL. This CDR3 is CASSQDRGLFEKLFF. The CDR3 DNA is TGCGCCAGCAGCCAAGACAGGGGGCTTTTTGAAAAACTGTTTTTT.

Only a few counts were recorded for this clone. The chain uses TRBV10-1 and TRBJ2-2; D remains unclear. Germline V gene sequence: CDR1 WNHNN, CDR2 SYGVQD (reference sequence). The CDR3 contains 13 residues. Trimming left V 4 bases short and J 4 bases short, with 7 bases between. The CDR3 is CASSGGGTGELFF. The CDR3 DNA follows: TGCGCCAGCAGTGGAGGCGGCACCGGGGAGCTGTTTTTT.

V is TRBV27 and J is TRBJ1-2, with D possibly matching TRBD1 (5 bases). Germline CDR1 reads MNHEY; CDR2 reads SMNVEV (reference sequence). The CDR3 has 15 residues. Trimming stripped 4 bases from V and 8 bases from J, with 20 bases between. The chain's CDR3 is CASSYQGLSGRGYTF. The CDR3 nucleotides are TGTGCCAGCAGTTATCAGGGACTAAGTGGAAGAGGCTACACCTTC.

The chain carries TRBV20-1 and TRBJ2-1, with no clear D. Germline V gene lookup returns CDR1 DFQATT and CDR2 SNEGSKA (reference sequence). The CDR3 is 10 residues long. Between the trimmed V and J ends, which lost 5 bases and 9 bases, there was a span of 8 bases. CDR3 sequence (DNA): TGCAGTGCTCTTTCGGGTGAGCAGTTCTTC. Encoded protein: CSALSGEQFF.

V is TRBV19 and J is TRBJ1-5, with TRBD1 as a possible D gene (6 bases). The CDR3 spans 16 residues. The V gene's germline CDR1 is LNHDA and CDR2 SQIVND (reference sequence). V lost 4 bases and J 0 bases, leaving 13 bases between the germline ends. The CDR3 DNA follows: TGTGCCAGTAGTACCTTACAGGGTCTTAGCAATCAGCCCCAGCATTTT. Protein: CASSTLQGLSNQPQHF.

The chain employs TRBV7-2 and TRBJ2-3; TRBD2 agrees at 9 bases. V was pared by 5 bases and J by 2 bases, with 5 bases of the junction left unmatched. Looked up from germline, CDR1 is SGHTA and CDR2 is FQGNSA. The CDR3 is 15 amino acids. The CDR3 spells CASSPWTSDTDTQYF. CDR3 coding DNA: TGTGCCAGCAGCCCATGGACTAGCGACACAGATACGCAGTATTTT.

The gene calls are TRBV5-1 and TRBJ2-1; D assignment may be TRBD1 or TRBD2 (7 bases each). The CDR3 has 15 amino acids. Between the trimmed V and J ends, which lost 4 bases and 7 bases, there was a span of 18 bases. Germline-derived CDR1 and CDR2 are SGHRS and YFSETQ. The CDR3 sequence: CASSLAGGAINEQFF. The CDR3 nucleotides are TGCGCCAGCAGCCTGGCAGGGGGGGCTATAAATGAGCAGTTCTTC.

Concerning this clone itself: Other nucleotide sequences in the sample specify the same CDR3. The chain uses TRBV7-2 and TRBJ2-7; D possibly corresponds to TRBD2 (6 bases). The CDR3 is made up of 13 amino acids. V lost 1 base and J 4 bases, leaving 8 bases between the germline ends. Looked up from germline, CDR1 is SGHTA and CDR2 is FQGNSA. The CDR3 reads CASSLGGGYEQYF. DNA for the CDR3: TGTGCCAGCAGCTTAGGTGGAGGGTACGAGCAGTACTTC.

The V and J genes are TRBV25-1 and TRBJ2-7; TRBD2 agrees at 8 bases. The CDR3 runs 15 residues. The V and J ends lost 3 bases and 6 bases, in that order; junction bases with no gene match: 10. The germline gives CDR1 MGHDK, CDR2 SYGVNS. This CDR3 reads CASSDTLVAGSEQYF. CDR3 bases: TGTGCCAGCAGTGATACCTTGGTAGCGGGATCCGAGCAGTACTTC.

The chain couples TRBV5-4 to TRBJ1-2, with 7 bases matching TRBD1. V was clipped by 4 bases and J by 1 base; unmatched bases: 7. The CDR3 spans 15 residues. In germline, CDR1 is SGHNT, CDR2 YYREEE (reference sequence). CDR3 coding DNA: TGTGCCAGCAGCGACGGGACAGTATTTAACTATGGCTACACCTTC. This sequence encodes CASSDGTVFNYGYTF.

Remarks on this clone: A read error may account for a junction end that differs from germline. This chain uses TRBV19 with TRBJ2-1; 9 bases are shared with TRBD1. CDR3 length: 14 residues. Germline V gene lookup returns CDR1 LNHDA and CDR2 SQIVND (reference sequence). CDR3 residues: CASSMDRGGNEQFF. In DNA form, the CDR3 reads TGTGCCAGCAGTATGGACAGGGGAGGCAATGAGCAGTTCTTC.

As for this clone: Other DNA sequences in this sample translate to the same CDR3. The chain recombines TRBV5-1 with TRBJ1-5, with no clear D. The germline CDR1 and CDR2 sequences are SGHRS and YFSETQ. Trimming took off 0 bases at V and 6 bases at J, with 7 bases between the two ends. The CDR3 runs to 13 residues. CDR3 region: CASSLGAGQPQHF. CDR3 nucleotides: TGCGCCAGCAGCTTGGGGGCTGGTCAGCCCCAGCATTTT.

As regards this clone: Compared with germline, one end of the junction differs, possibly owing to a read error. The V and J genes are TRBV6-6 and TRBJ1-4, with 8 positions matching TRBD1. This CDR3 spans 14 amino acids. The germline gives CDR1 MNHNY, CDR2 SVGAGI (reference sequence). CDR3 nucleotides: TGTGCCAGCAGTTACTCGGGATCGGACAGGGCCTGTATTTTT. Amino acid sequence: CASSYSGSDRACIF.

The CDR3 protein is CASSLNKLGTVSYEQYF. The CDR3 DNA follows: TGTGCCAGCAGTTTAAACAAGCTCGGGACAGTATCCTACGAGCAGTACTTC. This chain links TRBV28 with TRBJ2-7, with TRBD1 matching 7 bases. The trim removed 2 bases at V and 1 base at J, leaving 11 bases unmatched. CDR1 MDHEN and CDR2 SYDVKM come from the germline V gene. The CDR3 is made up of 17 amino acids. Full variable domain (missing parts from reference TRBV28 and TRBJ2-7): DVKVTQSSRYLVKRTGEKVFLECVQDMDHENMFWYRQDPGLGLRLIYFSYDVKMKEKGDIPEGYSVSREKKERFSLILESASTNQTSMYLCASSLNKLGTVSYEQYFGPGTRLTVT.

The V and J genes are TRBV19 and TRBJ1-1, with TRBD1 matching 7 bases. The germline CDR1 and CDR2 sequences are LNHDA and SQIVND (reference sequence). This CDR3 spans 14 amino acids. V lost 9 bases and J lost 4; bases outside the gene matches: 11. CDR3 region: CASGQQGQSTEAFF. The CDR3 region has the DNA TGTGCCAGCGGTCAACAGGGGCAGAGCACTGAAGCTTTCTTT.

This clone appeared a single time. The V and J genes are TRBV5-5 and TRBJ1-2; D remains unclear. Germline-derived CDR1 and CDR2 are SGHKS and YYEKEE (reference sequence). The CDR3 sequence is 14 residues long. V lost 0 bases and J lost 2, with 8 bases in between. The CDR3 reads CASSLVAGNYGYTF. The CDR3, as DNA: TGTGCCAGCAGCTTGGTAGCAGGCAACTATGGCTACACCTTC.

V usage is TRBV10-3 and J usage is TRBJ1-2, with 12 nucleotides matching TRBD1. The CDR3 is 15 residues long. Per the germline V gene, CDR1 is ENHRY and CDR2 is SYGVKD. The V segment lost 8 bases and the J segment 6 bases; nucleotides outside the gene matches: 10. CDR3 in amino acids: CAIERTGTGGDGYTF. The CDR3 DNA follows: TGTGCCATCGAAAGGACCGGGACAGGGGGCGATGGCTACACCTTC.